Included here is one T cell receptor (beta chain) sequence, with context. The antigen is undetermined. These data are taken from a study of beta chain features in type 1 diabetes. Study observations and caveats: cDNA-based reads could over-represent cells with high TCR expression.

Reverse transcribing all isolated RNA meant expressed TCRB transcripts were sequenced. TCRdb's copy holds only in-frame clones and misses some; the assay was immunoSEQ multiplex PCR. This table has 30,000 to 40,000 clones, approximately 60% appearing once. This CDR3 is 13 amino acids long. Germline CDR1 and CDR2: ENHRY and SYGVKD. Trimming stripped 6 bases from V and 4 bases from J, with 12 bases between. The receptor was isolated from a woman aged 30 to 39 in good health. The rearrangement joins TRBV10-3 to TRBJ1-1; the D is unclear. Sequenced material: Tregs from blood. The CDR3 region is CAISPAISTEAFF. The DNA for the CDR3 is TGTGCCATCAGCCCCGCTATAAGCACTGAAGCTTTCTTT.